Shown below are 29 T cell receptor beta chains from a single sample sequenced in a study of OX40 agonist ivuxolimab in advanced cancers. Repertoires were generated with immunoSEQ multiplex PCR, while TCRdb's copy carries only in-frame clones and drops some. The sample contains about 65,000 clones, roughly 90% of which appear only once. Sequenced material: CD4+ or CD8+ T cells sorted from blood, taken in a trial of the OX40 agonist ivuxolimab. These receptors all come from an adult with an advanced solid tumor such as melanoma, head and neck, liver or kidney cancer.

CDR3 loop: CASSNRQGGYGYTF. Here the CDR3 DNA reads TGTGCCAGCAGCAACCGACAGGGTGGATATGGCTACACCTTC. The chain has TRBV6-5 and TRBJ1-2; 7 nucleotides align to TRBD1. Per germline, CDR1 MNHEY and CDR2 SVGAGI. V was clipped by 6 bases and J by 5 bases; unmatched bases: 9. CDR3 length equals 14 residues.

This chain joins TRBV30 and TRBJ1-6; D gene uncertain. Trimming cost V 4 bases and J 14 bases, with 24 bases left between them. Germline loops: CDR1 GTSNPN, CDR2 SVGIG (reference sequence). This CDR3 has 15 amino acids. The CDR3 loop is CAWMVGGAPPKALHF. The DNA for the CDR3 is TGTGCCTGGATGGTGGGCGGAGCCCCTCCGAAGGCCCTCCACTTT.

The DNA of the CDR3 is TGTGCCAGCAGCACGATTTGGGGGGGGCTAGAGACCCAGTACTTC. This codes for CASSTIWGGLETQYF. The chain links TRBV7-9 to TRBJ2-5, with a possible D match to TRBD2 (7 bases). CDR3 length: 15 amino acids. V was trimmed by 5 bases and J by 4 bases, leaving 17 bases between them. Germline-derived CDR1 and CDR2 are SEHNR and FQNEAQ (reference sequence). The full variable domain, with the rest looked up from reference TRBV7-9 and TRBJ2-5, is DTGVSQNPRHKITKRGQNVTFRCDPISEHNRLYWYRQTLGQGPEFLTYFQNEAQLEKSRLLSDRFSAERPKGSFSTLEIQRTEQGDSAMYLCASSTIWGGLETQYFGPGTRLLVL.

The sample holds one count of this clone. The chain employs TRBV5-1 and TRBJ1-1; TRBD1 is a possible D gene (5 bases). V was cut by 0 bases and J by 2 bases, with 11 bases left in between. The CDR3 has 15 amino acids. Per germline, CDR1 SGHRS and CDR2 YFSETQ. The CDR3 coding sequence is TGCGCCAGCAGCTTGGATGCTCAGGGTAACACTGAAGCTTTCTTT. Translating it yields CASSLDAQGNTEAFF. The entire variable domain, with the rest obtained from reference TRBV5-1 and TRBJ1-1, is as follows: KAGVTQTPRYLIKTRGQQVTLSCSPISGHRSVSWYQQTPGQGLQFLFEYFSETQRNKGNFPGRFSGRQFSNSRSEMNVSTLELGDSALYLCASSLDAQGNTEAFFGQGTRLTVV.

This chain joins TRBV6-5 and TRBJ1-4; D remains ambiguous. Trimming pared 3 bases from V and 8 bases from J, leaving 10 bases between. Per the germline V gene, CDR1 is MNHEY and CDR2 is SVGAGI. The CDR3 spans 13 residues. CDR3: CASSYGPFEKLFF. In DNA form, the CDR3 reads TGTGCCAGCAGTTATGGTCCTTTCGAAAAACTGTTTTTT.

This sequence joins TRBV4-1 and TRBJ2-6; D is possibly TRBD2 (5 bases). There are 17 residues in the CDR3. Trimming removed 3 bases at V and 2 bases at J, with 14 bases between. Germline V gene sequence: CDR1 MGHRA, CDR2 YSYEKL. The CDR3 DNA follows: TGCGCCAGCAGCCAGAGGGATTTCGACGCTGGGGCCAACGTCCTGACTTTC. It specifies CASSQRDFDAGANVLTF.

The chain employs TRBV6-1 and TRBJ2-2, with TRBD1 identical over 7 bases. The CDR3 runs 13 residues. The V and J ends lost 8 bases and 5 bases, in that order; junction bases with no gene match: 5. The germline gives CDR1 MNHNS, CDR2 SASEGT. The CDR3 region is CASEGARTGELFF. CDR3 nucleotides: TGTGCCAGCGAGGGGGCTCGGACCGGGGAGCTGTTTTTT.

The chain carries TRBV5-1 and TRBJ1-4; D unresolved. Germline lookup yields CDR1 SGHRS and CDR2 YFSETQ. The V gene lost 4 bases and the J gene lost 8 bases, with 24 bases spanning the gap. The CDR3 sequence is 17 residues long. CDR3 sequence: CASSRFDPWQPGEKLFF. DNA for the CDR3: TGCGCCAGCAGCCGTTTTGACCCGTGGCAACCCGGGGAAAAACTGTTTTTT.

The chain is built from TRBV4-2 and TRBJ2-2; D gene ambiguous. The CDR3 has 14 amino acids. Per the germline V gene, CDR1 is LGHNA and CDR2 is YNFKEQ. V dropped 1 base and J dropped 6 bases, with 9 bases sitting between them. The CDR3 DNA reads TGTGCCAGCAGCCAAGCAGTCAAGGCCGGGGAGCTGTTTTTT. It yields the protein CASSQAVKAGELFF.

As to this clone: The germline gene is not matched at one end of the junction; a read error may be the cause. V is TRBV5-3 and J is TRBJ2-7; no firm D call. TRBV5-3 is classed as an ORF, of uncertain function. The CDR3 runs to 13 residues. The CDR3 DNA reads TGTGCCAGCAGCTTTGTTGGGCTCTACGAGCAGTACTTC. Protein sequence: CASSFVGLYEQYF.

CDR3 residues: CAWSVRNIQYF. CDR3 nucleotides: TGTGCCTGGAGTGTACGTAACATTCAGTACTTC. The chain combines TRBV30 with TRBJ2-4, with D hard to call. Looked up from germline, CDR1 is GTSNPN and CDR2 is SVGIG (reference sequence). The CDR3 consists of 11 residues. V lost 0 bases, J lost 7 bases, and 4 bases lay in between.

The DNA of the CDR3 is TGTGCCAGCAGTTACTCGGGGGCAATCTACGAGCAGTACTTC. Its protein product is CASSYSGAIYEQYF. The chain employs TRBV6-6 and TRBJ2-7; D is possibly TRBD1 (6 bases). The length of the CDR3 is 14 residues. CDR1 and CDR2 from the germline V gene are MNHNY and SVGAGI (reference sequence). V lost 0 bases, J lost 3 bases, and 9 bases lay in between.

V gene TRBV5-1 combines with J gene TRBJ2-7, with D possibly TRBD1 on 6 matching bases. Trimming removed 0 bases at V and 3 bases at J, with 13 bases between. CDR1 SGHRS and CDR2 YFSETQ come from the germline V gene. The CDR3 contains 15 residues. As DNA, the CDR3 is TGCGCCAGCAGCTTGGCCACGGGACACGGCTACGAGCAGTACTTC. Translating it yields CASSLATGHGYEQYF.

The J gene is TRBJ2-7, the V gene TRBV11-2; the D gene is possibly TRBD2 (5 bases). This CDR3 is built from 17 residues. The germline V gene encodes CDR1 SGHAT and CDR2 FQNNGV. Trimming took 5 bases from V and 2 from J, leaving 22 bases between them. DNA of the CDR3: TGTGCCAGCAGCCGGGGTATTGGCGGCGCCCGAACCTACGAGCAGTACTTC. The encoded protein is CASSRGIGGARTYEQYF.

This sequence joins TRBV4-1 and TRBJ1-3; no firm D call. This CDR3 has 17 amino acids. V was trimmed by 3 bases and J by 2 bases, leaving 17 bases between them. Germline V gene lookup returns CDR1 MGHRA and CDR2 YSYEKL. The CDR3 DNA sequence: TGCGCCAGCAGCCATTTCCCCGGGTCCCGCCCTGGAAACACCATATATTTT. Translation gives CASSHFPGSRPGNTIYF.

The rearrangement links TRBV6-5 to TRBJ2-7; the match to TRBD1 covers 7 bases. V shed 2 bases and J 2 bases; nucleotides not matched to a gene: 0. Per the germline V gene, CDR1 is MNHEY and CDR2 is SVGAGI. The CDR3 has 13 amino acids. The CDR3 nucleotides are TGTGCCAGCAGTTACGACAGGGCCTACGAGCAGTACTTC. Residues: CASSYDRAYEQYF.

The chain joins TRBV4-2 to TRBJ2-7; D remains ambiguous. Deletions cut 3 bases from V and 5 bases from J, with 17 bases between. CDR3 length: 15 residues. Germline CDR1 reads LGHNA; CDR2 reads YNFKEQ. The CDR3 loop is CASSQWQANWNEQYF. In nucleotides, the CDR3 is TGTGCCAGCAGCCAGTGGCAGGCTAATTGGAACGAGCAGTACTTC.

This chain uses TRBV29-1 with TRBJ2-7; TRBD2 aligns across 9 bases. The CDR3 runs 12 residues. V lost 8 bases to trimming and J lost 4 bases; unmatched junction nucleotides: 6. Germline CDR1 SQVTM, CDR2 ANQGSEA. The CDR3 is CSYLSGGYEQYF. The CDR3 DNA follows: TGCAGCTATCTAAGCGGGGGGTACGAGCAGTACTTC.

The rearrangement joins TRBV5-6 to TRBJ1-4; 7 nucleotides align to TRBD1. This CDR3 contains 16 residues. CDR1 and CDR2 from the germline V gene are SGHDT and YYEEEE. V dropped 4 bases and J dropped 0; count of bases not matched to a gene: 6. CDR3 in amino acids: CASSPEGTATNEKLFF. The CDR3 coding sequence is TGTGCCAGCAGCCCGGAAGGGACAGCAACTAATGAAAAACTGTTTTTT.

The gene calls are TRBV2 and TRBJ2-3; 8 nucleotides align to TRBD2. The germline gives CDR1 SNHLY, CDR2 FYNNEI. The CDR3 loop spans 15 amino acids. Trimming at V came to 7 bases and at J to 1 base, leaving 7 bases not matched to a gene. CDR3 nucleotides: TGTGCCAGCACTCGGCAAGCGGGGGGCACAGATACGCAGTATTTT. Amino acids: CASTRQAGGTDTQYF.

The genes are TRBV6-1 and TRBJ2-7; TRBD1 agrees at 9 bases. Trimming took 5 bases from V and 2 from J; bases not matched to a gene: 7. CDR3 length equals 15 residues. CDR1 and CDR2 (germline): MNHNS, SASEGT. CDR3 DNA: TGTGCCAGCAGTCAGGACAGGGGCCGGCCCTACGAGCAGTACTTC. It codes for CASSQDRGRPYEQYF.

The chain combines TRBV2 with TRBJ2-5, with a weak D call TRBD2 (5 bases). Germline assignment: CDR1 SNHLY and CDR2 FYNNEI. The CDR3 has 14 residues. The V end was cut by 7 bases, the J end by 5 bases, with 17 bases between. The CDR3 sequence is CASTPGSPGETQYF. As DNA, the CDR3 is TGTGCCAGCACCCCTGGGAGTCCGGGGGAGACCCAGTACTTC.

The chain has TRBV6-6 and TRBJ1-4; a weak D match, TRBD1 (6 bases). CDR1 and CDR2 from the germline V gene are MNHNY and SVGAGI (reference sequence). CDR3 length equals 14 residues. With 5 bases removed from V and 4 bases from J, the gap between germline ends came to 11 bases. The CDR3 DNA sequence: TGTGCCAGCAGTCTGGACAGAAATAATGAAAAACTGTTTTTT. It codes for CASSLDRNNEKLFF.

The gene calls are TRBV10-2 and TRBJ1-6; possibly TRBD1 for D (6 bases). Germline CDR1 WSHSY, CDR2 SAAADI. V was pared by 6 bases and J by 0 bases, with 15 bases between. The CDR3 runs 17 residues. Here the CDR3 reads CASRTGTRSSYNSPLHF. The CDR3, as DNA: TGCGCCAGCAGAACCGGGACAAGGAGCTCCTATAATTCACCCCTCCACTTT.

This clone was counted a few times. V and J are TRBV4-2 and TRBJ2-3; 16 bases line up with TRBD2. V dropped 4 bases and J dropped 5; count of bases not matched to a gene: 6. Germline V gives CDR1 LGHNA, CDR2 YNFKEQ. The CDR3 extends over 17 amino acids. The CDR3 region is CASSPGLAGGPGDTQYF. DNA of the CDR3: TGTGCCAGCAGCCCGGGACTAGCGGGGGGGCCGGGAGATACGCAGTATTTT.

This sequence joins TRBV5-6 and TRBJ2-7, with D hard to call. The CDR3 totals 11 residues. Per the germline V gene, CDR1 is SGHDT and CDR2 is YYEEEE. The V gene lost 7 bases and the J gene lost 6 bases, with 11 bases spanning the gap. The CDR3 sequence: CASPIWAEQYF. The CDR3 DNA follows: TGTGCCAGCCCGATATGGGCCGAGCAGTACTTC. Full variable domain (outside the CDR3, taken from reference TRBV5-6 and TRBJ2-7): DAGVTQSPTHLIKTRGQQVTLRCSPKSGHDTVSWYQQALGQGPQFIFQYYEEEERQRGNFPDRFSGHQFPNYSSELNVNALLLGDSALYLCASPIWAEQYFGPGTRLTVT.

The V call is TRBV7-9, the J call TRBJ2-5, with D possibly being TRBD2 (5 bases). This CDR3 region has 12 residues. Per the germline V gene, CDR1 is SEHNR and CDR2 is FQNEAQ (reference sequence). V was trimmed by 5 bases and J by 4 bases, leaving 8 bases between them. CDR3 amino acids: CASSRGRETQYF. As DNA, the CDR3 is TGTGCCAGCAGCCGAGGGAGAGAGACCCAGTACTTC. Combining the CDR3 with reference TRBV7-9 and TRBJ2-5 gives the whole variable domain DTGVSQNPRHKITKRGQNVTFRCDPISEHNRLYWYRQTLGQGPEFLTYFQNEAQLEKSRLLSDRFSAERPKGSFSTLEIQRTEQGDSAMYLCASSRGRETQYFGPGTRLLVL.

The chain combines TRBV10-2 with TRBJ1-1; D is ambiguous. The V end lost 8 bases, the J end lost 1 base, and 11 bases lay between the germline ends. In germline, CDR1 is WSHSY, CDR2 SAAADI. The CDR3 runs 13 residues. CDR3 loop: CASPRHRNTEAFF. CDR3 bases: TGCGCCAGCCCGAGACACAGGAACACTGAAGCTTTCTTT.

This rearrangement joins TRBV5-1 to TRBJ2-7; D is perhaps TRBD1 or TRBD2 (5 bases each). Between the trimmed V and J ends, which lost 1 base and 0 bases, there was a span of 8 bases. CDR3 length: 14 amino acids. Looked up from germline, CDR1 is SGHRS and CDR2 is YFSETQ. CDR3 sequence reads: CASSLTGHSYEQYF. The CDR3 DNA reads TGCGCCAGCAGCTTGACGGGGCACTCCTACGAGCAGTACTTC. The entire variable domain, with the rest obtained from reference TRBV5-1 and TRBJ2-7, is as follows: KAGVTQTPRYLIKTRGQQVTLSCSPISGHRSVSWYQQTPGQGLQFLFEYFSETQRNKGNFPGRFSGRQFSNSRSEMNVSTLELGDSALYLCASSLTGHSYEQYFGPGTRLTVT.